The next 20 T cell receptor beta chains were all read from a single sample in a study of beta chain features in type 1 diabetes. Their antigens remain unidentified. Findings and caveats of the study: Across all four CD4+ subsets, people with type 1 diabetes showed modestly shorter TCRB CDR3s.

The study reverse transcribed the entire isolated RNA, so it sequenced expressed TCRB transcripts. Libraries were prepared by immunoSEQ multiplex PCR; TCRdb keeps only in-frame clonotypes and omits some of them. The sample has hundreds of thousands of clones; over 12% are singletons. The sample comprised naive CD4+ T cells from blood. The origin of the receptors is a man aged 18 to 30 with type 1 diabetes.

To note about this clone: The same CDR3 arises from other DNA sequences in this sample as well. The V call is TRBV5-1, the J call TRBJ2-5; no clear D. Trimming cost V 5 bases and J 0 bases, with 2 bases left between them. The V gene's germline CDR1 is SGHRS and CDR2 YFSETQ. CDR3 length: 11 amino acids. The CDR3 region has the DNA TGCGCCAGCAGGTACCAAGAGACCCAGTACTTC. Amino acids: CASRYQETQYF.

This clone appeared a few times. This rearrangement joins TRBV20-1 to TRBJ2-7; D not resolved. The CDR3 consists of 11 residues. The germline CDR1 and CDR2 sequences are DFQATT and SNEGSKA (reference sequence). V was pared by 6 bases and J by 4 bases, with 10 bases between. This chain's CDR3 is CSARFNYEQYF. The DNA for the CDR3 is TGCAGTGCGCGGTTTAATTACGAGCAGTACTTC.

The chain carries TRBV13 and TRBJ2-5, with 8 bases matching TRBD1. The V gene's germline CDR1 is PRHDT and CDR2 FYEKMQ (reference sequence). V shed 5 bases and J 5 bases; nucleotides not matched to a gene: 10. CDR3 length: 15 amino acids. CDR3 DNA sequence: TGTGCCAGCAGCGGCGGACAGGGAGTTGCGGAGACCCAGTACTTC. Translating gives CASSGGQGVAETQYF. Full variable domain (remainder filled in from reference TRBV13 and TRBJ2-5): AAGVIQSPRHLIKEKRETATLKCYPIPRHDTVYWYQQGPGQDPQFLISFYEKMQSDKGSIPDRFSAQQFSDYHSELNMSSLELGDSALYFCASSGGQGVAETQYFGPGTRLLVL.

The gene calls are TRBV30 and TRBJ2-7, with D unresolved. The CDR3 runs to 12 residues. V dropped 1 base and J dropped 7 bases, with 11 bases sitting between them. CDR1 GTSNPN and CDR2 SVGIG come from the germline V gene (reference sequence). CDR3 sequence reads: CAWSDRLREQYF. CDR3 in DNA: TGTGCCTGGAGTGACCGGTTGCGGGAGCAGTACTTC.

The CDR3 loop reads CASSLNGIWDRGRTGELFF. The DNA for the CDR3 is TGTGCCAGCAGCCTCAACGGAATATGGGACAGGGGGCGTACCGGGGAGCTGTTTTTT. The rearrangement uses TRBV7-8 and TRBJ2-2; 12 positions agree with TRBD1. The CDR3 runs to 19 residues. J gave up 5 bases and V 5 bases, and 15 bases lay outside the gene matches. Germline V gene data show CDR1 as SGHVS and CDR2 as FQNEAQ.

This rearrangement joins TRBV29-1 to TRBJ1-3; no reliable D call. Germline V gives CDR1 SQVTM, CDR2 ANQGSEA. This CDR3 has 16 amino acids. V shed 7 bases and J shed 0 bases, with 19 bases lying between them. CDR3 residues: CSAGEGWAFSGNTIYF. CDR3 sequence (DNA): TGCAGCGCCGGTGAGGGATGGGCCTTCTCTGGAAACACCATATATTTT. The variable domain in full, with the rest retrieved from reference TRBV29-1 and TRBJ1-3, is SAVISQKPSRDICQRGTSLTIQCQVDSQVTMMFWYRQQPGQSLTLIATANQGSEATYESGFVIDKFPISRPNLTFSTLTVSNMSPEDSSIYLCSAGEGWAFSGNTIYFGEGSWLTVV.

The V and J genes are TRBV10-2 and TRBJ2-3, with D maybe TRBD2 (5 bases). Looked up from germline, CDR1 is WSHSY and CDR2 is SAAADI. The V end lost 4 bases, the J end lost 5 bases, and 13 bases lay between the germline ends. The CDR3 is 14 amino acids. The CDR3 region has the DNA TGCGCCAGCAGTGGAGGGTCCCGAAGAGATACGCAGTATTTT. Protein: CASSGGSRRDTQYF.

The chain combines TRBV28 with TRBJ2-7; no reliable D call. Per the germline V gene, CDR1 is MDHEN and CDR2 is SYDVKM. The germline V and J ends were trimmed by 3 bases and 6 bases, with 21 bases remaining between them. The length of the CDR3 is 16 residues. This CDR3 reads CASSFLHAASAGEQYF. The CDR3 DNA is TGTGCCAGCAGTTTTCTCCACGCCGCCTCGGCAGGCGAGCAGTACTTC.

The chain joins TRBV28 to TRBJ2-1, with 7 bases that match TRBD2. Losses at the gene ends were 2 bases for V and 7 bases for J; bases not matched to a gene: 8. CDR1 MDHEN and CDR2 SYDVKM come from the germline V gene. This CDR3 has 15 amino acids. The CDR3 protein is CASSLTSGGTNEQFF. The CDR3 region has the DNA TGTGCCAGCAGTTTAACGTCGGGGGGAACGAATGAGCAGTTCTTC.

The chain links TRBV5-4 to TRBJ1-1, with no clear D. Trimming cost V 0 bases and J 0 bases, with 0 bases left between them. The CDR3 has 12 residues. The germline CDR1 and CDR2 sequences are SGHNT and YYREEE (reference sequence). In nucleotides, the CDR3 is TGTGCCAGCAGCTTGGTGAACACTGAAGCTTTCTTT. Its protein product is CASSLVNTEAFF.

The gene calls are TRBV10-3 and TRBJ2-7, with 7 bases that match TRBD1. Germline values: CDR1 ENHRY, CDR2 SYGVKD. The J segment lost 0 bases and the V segment lost 10 bases, leaving 9 bases of the junction unmatched. The CDR3 contains 14 residues. The CDR3 DNA is TGTGCCACCTACCTCGGGACAGCCTCCTACGAGCAGTACTTC. Protein: CATYLGTASYEQYF.

V gene TRBV19 combines with J gene TRBJ2-7, with D tentatively TRBD2 (6 bases). Trimming shortened V by 3 bases and J by 3 bases, and 12 bases separated the two germline ends. Germline-derived CDR1 and CDR2 are LNHDA and SQIVND (reference sequence). This CDR3 contains 14 residues. CDR3 sequence reads: CASSIGGDYYEQYF. The CDR3 DNA is TGTGCCAGTAGTATTGGAGGGGATTACTACGAGCAGTACTTC.

V and J are TRBV7-3 and TRBJ2-1; 7 bases match TRBD2. CDR1 is SGHTA, CDR2 FQGTGA, per germline. Losses at the gene ends were 5 bases for V and 10 bases for J; bases not matched to a gene: 11. The CDR3 sequence is 14 residues long. CDR3 region: CASSASATGREQFF. CDR3 coding DNA: TGTGCCAGCAGCGCCTCCGCCACCGGGAGGGAGCAGTTCTTC.

The chain is built from TRBV5-1 and TRBJ2-2; 10 nucleotides line up with TRBD1. Losses at the gene ends were 5 bases for V and 0 bases for J; bases not matched to a gene: 7. The CDR3 has 17 residues. Per the germline V gene, CDR1 is SGHRS and CDR2 is YFSETQ. In DNA form, the CDR3 reads TGCGCCAGCAGGCTTGGGACAGGGGCGTCGAACACCGGGGAGCTGTTTTTT. The encoded protein is CASRLGTGASNTGELFF.

The chain is built from TRBV7-9 and TRBJ2-7; TRBD1 aligns across 7 bases. This CDR3 region has 13 residues. CDR1 and CDR2 from the germline V gene are SEHNR and FQNEAQ (reference sequence). The V and J ends lost 5 bases and 4 bases, in that order; junction bases with no gene match: 5. The CDR3 loop reads CASSGTTGYEQYF. The CDR3 DNA reads as TGTGCCAGCAGCGGGACGACAGGGTACGAGCAGTACTTC.

Worth noting for this clone: The junction departs from the called germline gene at one end, perhaps through a read error. The chain uses TRBV7-7 and TRBJ2-3; 8 bases fit TRBD1. This CDR3 has 15 residues. Germline assignment: CDR1 SSHAT and CDR2 FNYEAQ (reference sequence). CDR3 DNA: TGTGCTAGCAGCTTAGCCGGGACAGGAACAGATACGCAGTATTTT. Residues: CASSLAGTGTDTQYF.

This clone has a single count. The rearrangement links TRBV9 to TRBJ2-5, with 7 bases lining up with TRBD2. Germline loops: CDR1 SGDLS, CDR2 YYNGEE. This CDR3 is built from 16 residues. V shed 4 bases, J shed 4 bases, and the junction held 13 bases outside the gene matches. The CDR3 DNA follows: TGTGCCAGCAGCCCTCCCCCGACTAGCAAGGGAGAGACCCAGTACTTC. Protein sequence: CASSPPPTSKGETQYF.

The rearrangement links TRBV2 to TRBJ2-5; 10 bases agree with TRBD2. The CDR3 loop spans 18 amino acids. The V gene's germline CDR1 is SNHLY and CDR2 FYNNEI. V lost 5 bases to trimming and J lost 6 bases; unmatched junction nucleotides: 18. The CDR3 DNA sequence: TGTGCCAGCAGTCCTACTCTAGCGGGAGCCACGAGCAGCAAGACCCAGTACTTC. Its translation: CASSPTLAGATSSKTQYF.

This clone appeared a few times. The chain is built from TRBV2 and TRBJ1-1; no clear D. Trimming cost V 5 bases and J 4 bases, with 11 bases left between them. The CDR3 is 13 amino acids. Per the germline V gene, CDR1 is SNHLY and CDR2 is FYNNEI. CDR3 loop: CASSKEVGTEAFF. For the CDR3, the DNA is TGTGCCAGCAGTAAAGAGGTGGGCACTGAAGCTTTCTTT.

V usage is TRBV4-3 and J usage is TRBJ2-1, with no clear D. Germline-derived CDR1 and CDR2 are LGHNA and YSLEER. The CDR3 is 15 amino acids. With 5 bases removed from V and 4 bases from J, the gap between germline ends came to 15 bases. CDR3 nucleotide sequence: TGCGCCAGCAGCGCCCGGGCCTCAACTTACAATGAGCAGTTCTTC. The encoded protein is CASSARASTYNEQFF.